This T cell receptor beta chain emerged from a study of T-cell reconstitution after alpha-beta-depleted transplantation in children. Unique molecular identifiers were built into the TCRbeta library. TCRdb re-analysed the PCR reads in MiXCR, keeping a single row per CDR3 protein. In the table there are about 690,000 distinct CDR3 sequences, 16% of which are singletons. The CDR3 totals 11 residues. V was cut by 7 bases and J by 3 bases, with 9 bases left in between. Looked up from germline, CDR1 is SQVTM and CDR2 is ANQGSEA. The sequences come from PBMCs from the stem cell graft donor, collected from the stem cell graft. The clonotype comes from a human donor who donated a stem cell graft to a child with acute myeloid leukemia. The J gene is TRBJ1-2, the V gene TRBV29-1; D unclear. The CDR3 protein is CSAATDYGYTF. Written as DNA, the CDR3 is TGCAGCGCCGCGACGGACTATGGCTACACCTTC.